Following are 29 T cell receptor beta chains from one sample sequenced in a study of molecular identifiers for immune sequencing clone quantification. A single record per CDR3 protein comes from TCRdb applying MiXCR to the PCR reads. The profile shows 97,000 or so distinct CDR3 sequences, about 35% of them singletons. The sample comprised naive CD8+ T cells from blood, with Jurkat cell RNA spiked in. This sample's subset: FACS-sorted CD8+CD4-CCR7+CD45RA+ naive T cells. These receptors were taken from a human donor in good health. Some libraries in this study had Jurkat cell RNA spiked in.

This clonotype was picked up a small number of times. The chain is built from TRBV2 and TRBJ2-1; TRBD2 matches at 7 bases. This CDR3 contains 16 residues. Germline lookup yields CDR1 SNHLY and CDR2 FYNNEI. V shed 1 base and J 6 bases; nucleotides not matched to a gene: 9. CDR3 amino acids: CASSEVGRAGSNEQFF. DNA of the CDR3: TGTGCCAGCAGTGAAGTAGGGAGGGCGGGAAGCAATGAGCAGTTCTTC.

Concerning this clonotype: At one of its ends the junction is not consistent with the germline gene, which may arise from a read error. CDR3 loop: CASSLGDSSYEHYF. The CDR3 region has the DNA TGCGCCAGCAGCTTGGGAGACAGTTCCTACGAGCATTACTTC. The chain links TRBV5-1 to TRBJ2-7; weak D call: TRBD1 (5 bases). The CDR3 runs to 14 residues. Germline CDR1 is SGHRS and CDR2 is YFSETQ.

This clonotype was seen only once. CDR3 nucleotide sequence: TGTGCCAGCTGTCGTTTGGGAGAGTCATCCTACGAGCAGTACTTC. Translation: CASCRLGESSYEQYF. The chain combines TRBV28 with TRBJ2-7, with TRBD2 as a possible D gene (5 bases). V lost 8 bases to trimming and J lost 1 base, with 18 bases between them. The CDR3 is made up of 15 amino acids. Germline CDR1 and CDR2: MDHEN and SYDVKM.

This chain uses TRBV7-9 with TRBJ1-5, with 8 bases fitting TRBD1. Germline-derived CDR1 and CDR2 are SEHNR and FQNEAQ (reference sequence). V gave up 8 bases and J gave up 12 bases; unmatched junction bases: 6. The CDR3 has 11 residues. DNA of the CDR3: TGTGCCAGCGGCTCCGGGACAGGCCAGCATTTT. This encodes CASGSGTGQHF.

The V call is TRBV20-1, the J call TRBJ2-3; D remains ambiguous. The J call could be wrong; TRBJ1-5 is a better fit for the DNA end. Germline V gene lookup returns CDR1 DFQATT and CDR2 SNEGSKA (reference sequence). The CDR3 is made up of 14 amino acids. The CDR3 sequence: CSARDGAYTDTQHF. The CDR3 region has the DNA TGCAGTGCTAGAGATGGAGCGTACACAGATACGCAGCATTTT.

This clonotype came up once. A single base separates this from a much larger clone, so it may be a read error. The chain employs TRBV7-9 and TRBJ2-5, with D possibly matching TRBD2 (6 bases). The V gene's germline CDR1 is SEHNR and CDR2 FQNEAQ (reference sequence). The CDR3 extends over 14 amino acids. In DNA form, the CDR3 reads TGTGCCAGCAGCTTAGAGCTAGCACGGGAGACCCAGTGCTTC. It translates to CASSLELARETQCF. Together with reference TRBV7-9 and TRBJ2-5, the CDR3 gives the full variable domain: DTGVSQNPRHKITKRGQNVTFRCDPISEHNRLYWYRQTLGQGPEFLTYFQNEAQLEKSRLLSDRFSAERPKGSFSTLEIQRTEQGDSAMYLCASSLELARETQCFGPGTRLLVL.

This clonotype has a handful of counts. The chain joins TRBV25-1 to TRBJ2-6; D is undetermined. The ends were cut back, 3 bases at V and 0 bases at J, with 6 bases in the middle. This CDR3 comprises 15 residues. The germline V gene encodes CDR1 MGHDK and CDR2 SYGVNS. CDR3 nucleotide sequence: TGTGCCAGCAGTGAGGAAGACTCTGGGGCCAACGTCCTGACTTTC. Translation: CASSEEDSGANVLTF.

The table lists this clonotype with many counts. The CDR3 DNA reads TGCAGCGTTGAAACAGGGTATAACACTGAAGCTTTCTTT. Protein sequence: CSVETGYNTEAFF. The chain recombines TRBV29-1 with TRBJ1-1; D might be TRBD1 (6 bases). This CDR3 is built from 13 residues. Germline CDR1 is SQVTM and CDR2 is ANQGSEA. The V end was cut by 2 bases, the J end by 2 bases, with 9 bases between.

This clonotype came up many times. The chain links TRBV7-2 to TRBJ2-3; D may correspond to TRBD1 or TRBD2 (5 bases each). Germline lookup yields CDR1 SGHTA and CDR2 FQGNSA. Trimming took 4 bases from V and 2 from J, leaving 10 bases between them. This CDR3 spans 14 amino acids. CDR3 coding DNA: TGTGCCAGCAGCTCGCTGGGGGACACAGATACGCAGTATTTT. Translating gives CASSSLGDTDTQYF. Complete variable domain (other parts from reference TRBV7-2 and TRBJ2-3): GAGVSQSPSNKVTEKGKDVELRCDPISGHTALYWYRQSLGQGLEFLIYFQGNSAPDKSGLPSDRFSAERTGGSVSTLTIQRTQQEDSAVYLCASSSLGDTDTQYFGPGTRLTVL.

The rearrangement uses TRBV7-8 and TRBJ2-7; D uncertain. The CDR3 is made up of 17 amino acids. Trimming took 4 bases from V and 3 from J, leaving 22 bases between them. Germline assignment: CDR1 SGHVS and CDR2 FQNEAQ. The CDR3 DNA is TGTGCCAGCAGCTCCCCGACCCAACACCTAAGCTTCTACGAGCAGTACTTC. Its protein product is CASSSPTQHLSFYEQYF.

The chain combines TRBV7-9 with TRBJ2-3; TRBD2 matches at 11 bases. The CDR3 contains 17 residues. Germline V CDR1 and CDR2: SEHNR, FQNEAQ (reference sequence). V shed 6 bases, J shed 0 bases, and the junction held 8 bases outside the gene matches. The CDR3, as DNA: TGTGCCAGCAGGGATGCCGGGACTAGCGGTAGCACAGATACGCAGTATTTT. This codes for CASRDAGTSGSTDTQYF.

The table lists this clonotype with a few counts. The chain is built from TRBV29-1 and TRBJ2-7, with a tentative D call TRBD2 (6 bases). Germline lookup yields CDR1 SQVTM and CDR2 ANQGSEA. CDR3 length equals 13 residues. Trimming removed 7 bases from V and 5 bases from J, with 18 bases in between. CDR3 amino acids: CSAYVAGFNEQYF. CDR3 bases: TGCAGCGCCTACGTGGCGGGGTTCAACGAGCAGTACTTC.

CDR3 bases: TGTGCCAGCAGTGGGACATCAGAGACCCAGTACTTC. Its translation: CASSGTSETQYF. This chain links TRBV2 with TRBJ2-5; the D gene is possibly TRBD1 (5 bases). This CDR3 is 12 amino acids long. The V gene lost 4 bases and the J gene lost 4 bases, with 7 bases spanning the gap. Germline V gene data show CDR1 as SNHLY and CDR2 as FYNNEI.

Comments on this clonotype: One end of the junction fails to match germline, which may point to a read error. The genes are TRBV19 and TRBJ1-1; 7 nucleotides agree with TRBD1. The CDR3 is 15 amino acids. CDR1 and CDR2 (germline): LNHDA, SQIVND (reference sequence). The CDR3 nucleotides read TGTGCCAGTAGTAAACAGGGGCGAGGGAACACTGCAGCTTTCTTT. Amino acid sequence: CASSKQGRGNTAAFF.

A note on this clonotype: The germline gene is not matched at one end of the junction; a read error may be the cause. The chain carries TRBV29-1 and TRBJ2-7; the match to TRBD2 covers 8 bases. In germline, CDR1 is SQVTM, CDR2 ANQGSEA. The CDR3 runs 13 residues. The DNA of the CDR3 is TGCAGCGTCGGGACTAGACCTACGTTAGAGCGGTACTTC. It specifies CSVGTRPTLERYF.

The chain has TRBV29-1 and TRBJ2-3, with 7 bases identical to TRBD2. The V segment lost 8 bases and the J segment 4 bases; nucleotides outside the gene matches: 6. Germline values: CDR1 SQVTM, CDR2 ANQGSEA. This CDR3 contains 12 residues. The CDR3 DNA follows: TGCAGCTACTTAGCGGGCCCAGATACGCAGTATTTT. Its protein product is CSYLAGPDTQYF.

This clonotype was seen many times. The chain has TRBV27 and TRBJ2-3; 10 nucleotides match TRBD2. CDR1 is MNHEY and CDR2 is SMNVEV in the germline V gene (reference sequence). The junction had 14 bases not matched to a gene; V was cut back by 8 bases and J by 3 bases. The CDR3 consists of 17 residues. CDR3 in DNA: TGTGCCAGCGGACCACCCGTAGGGACTAGCGCGACAGATACGCAGTATTTT. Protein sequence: CASGPPVGTSATDTQYF.

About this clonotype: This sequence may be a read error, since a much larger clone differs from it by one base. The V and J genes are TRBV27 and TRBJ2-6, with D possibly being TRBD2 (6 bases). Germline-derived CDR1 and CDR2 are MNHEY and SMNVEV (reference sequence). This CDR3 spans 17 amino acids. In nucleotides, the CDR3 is TGTACCAGCAGCCGACGCGGGGCCGGCTCTGGGGCCAACGTCCTGACTTTC. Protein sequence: CTSSRRGAGSGANVLTF.

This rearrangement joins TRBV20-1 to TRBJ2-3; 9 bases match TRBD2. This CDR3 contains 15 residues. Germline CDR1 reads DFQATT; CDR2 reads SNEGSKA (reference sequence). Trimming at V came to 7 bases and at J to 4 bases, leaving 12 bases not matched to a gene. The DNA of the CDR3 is TGCAGTGAAAGGCCAGCGGGAGGTGTGGCAGATACGCAGTATTTT. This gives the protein CSERPAGGVADTQYF.

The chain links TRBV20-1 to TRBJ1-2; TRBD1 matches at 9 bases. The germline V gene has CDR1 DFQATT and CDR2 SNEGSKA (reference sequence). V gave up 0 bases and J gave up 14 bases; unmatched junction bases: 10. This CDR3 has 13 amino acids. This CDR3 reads CSARDPYTGTGTF. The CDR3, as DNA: TGCAGTGCTAGAGATCCATATACCGGGACAGGGACCTTC.

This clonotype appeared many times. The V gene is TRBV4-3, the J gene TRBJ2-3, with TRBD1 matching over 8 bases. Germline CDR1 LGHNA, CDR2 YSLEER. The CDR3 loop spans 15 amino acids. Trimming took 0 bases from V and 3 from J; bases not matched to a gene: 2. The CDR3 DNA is TGCGCCAGCAGCCAAGATCGGACAGGGACAGATACGCAGTATTTT. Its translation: CASSQDRTGTDTQYF.

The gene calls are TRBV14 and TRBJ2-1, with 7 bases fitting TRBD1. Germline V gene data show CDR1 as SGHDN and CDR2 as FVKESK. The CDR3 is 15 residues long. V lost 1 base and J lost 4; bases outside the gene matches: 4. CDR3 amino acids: CASSQVGTVYNEQFF. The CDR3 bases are TGTGCCAGCAGCCAAGTCGGGACAGTATACAATGAGCAGTTCTTC. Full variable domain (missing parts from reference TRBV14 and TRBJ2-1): EAGVTQFPSHSVIEKGQTVTLRCDPISGHDNLYWYRRVMGKEIKFLLHFVKESKQDESGMPNNRFLAERTGGTYSTLKVQPAELEDSGVYFCASSQVGTVYNEQFFGPGTRLTVL.

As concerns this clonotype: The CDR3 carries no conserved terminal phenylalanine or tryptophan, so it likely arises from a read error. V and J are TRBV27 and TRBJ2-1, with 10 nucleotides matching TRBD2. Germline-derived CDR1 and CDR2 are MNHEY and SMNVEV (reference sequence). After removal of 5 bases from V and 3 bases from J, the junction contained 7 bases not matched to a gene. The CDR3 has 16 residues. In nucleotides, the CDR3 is TGTGCCAGCAGTATAACTAGCGGGGCCAACTACAATGAGCAGTTCATC. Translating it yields CASSITSGANYNEQFI.

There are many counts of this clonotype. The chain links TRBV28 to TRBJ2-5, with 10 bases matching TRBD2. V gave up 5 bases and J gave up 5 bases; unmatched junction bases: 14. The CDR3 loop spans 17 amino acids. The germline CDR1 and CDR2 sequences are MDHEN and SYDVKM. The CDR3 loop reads CASSPRPGLAGVETQYF. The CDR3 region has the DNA TGTGCCAGCAGTCCCCGCCCTGGCCTAGCGGGAGTCGAGACCCAGTACTTC.

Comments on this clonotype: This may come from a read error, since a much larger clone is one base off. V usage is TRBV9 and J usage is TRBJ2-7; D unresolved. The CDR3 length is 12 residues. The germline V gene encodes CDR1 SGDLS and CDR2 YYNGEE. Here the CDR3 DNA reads TGTGCCGGCAGCCCCAAGCCCTACGAGCAGTACTTC. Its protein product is CAGSPKPYEQYF.

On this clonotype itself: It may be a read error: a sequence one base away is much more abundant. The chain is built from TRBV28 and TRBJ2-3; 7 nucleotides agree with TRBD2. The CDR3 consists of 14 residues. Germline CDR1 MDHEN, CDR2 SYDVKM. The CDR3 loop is CASSRRDYGDAQYF. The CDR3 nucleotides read TGTGCCAGCAGCCGCCGGGACTATGGAGATGCGCAGTATTTT. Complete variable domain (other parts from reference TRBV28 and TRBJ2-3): DVKVTQSSRYLVKRTGEKVFLECVQDMDHENMFWYRQDPGLGLRLIYFSYDVKMKEKGDIPEGYSVSREKKERFSLILESASTNQTSMYLCASSRRDYGDAQYFGPGTRLTVL.

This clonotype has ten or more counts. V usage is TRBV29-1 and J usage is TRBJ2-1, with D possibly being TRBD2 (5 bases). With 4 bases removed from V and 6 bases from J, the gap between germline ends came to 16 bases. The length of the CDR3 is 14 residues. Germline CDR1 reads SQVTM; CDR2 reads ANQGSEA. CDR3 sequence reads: CSVGGRRSVNEQFF. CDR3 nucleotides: TGCAGCGTTGGAGGCAGGAGGAGTGTCAATGAGCAGTTCTTC.

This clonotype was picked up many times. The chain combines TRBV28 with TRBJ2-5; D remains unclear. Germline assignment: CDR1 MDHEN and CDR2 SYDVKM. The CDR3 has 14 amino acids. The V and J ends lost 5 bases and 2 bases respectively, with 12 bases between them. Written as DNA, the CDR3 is TGTGCCAGCAGTCCACGTCTTATTCAAGAGACCCAGTACTTC. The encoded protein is CASSPRLIQETQYF.

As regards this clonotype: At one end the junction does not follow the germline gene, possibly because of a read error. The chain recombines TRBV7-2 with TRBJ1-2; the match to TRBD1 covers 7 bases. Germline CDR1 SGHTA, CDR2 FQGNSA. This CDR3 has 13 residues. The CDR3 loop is CASGLADRDGYTF. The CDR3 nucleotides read TGTGCCAGCGGCTTAGCCGACAGGGATGGCTACACCTTC.